This record looks at one T cell receptor beta chain sequence and its context. Its target is unknown. These data originate in a study of cytomegalovirus exposure and HLA in healthy donors. Study-level results: Among the sequence variants, a highly shared cluster was likely an artifact of sequencing. Reportedly, fewer N-insertions than the approximately 680-donor mean appeared in an Asian-associated ancestry cluster in a later analysis. Cytomegalovirus association was assigned to approximately 160 TCR beta chains.

The PCR had 60 Vbeta and 13 Jbeta primers. Libraries were prepared by immunoSEQ multiplex PCR; TCRdb keeps only in-frame clonotypes and omits some of them. The sample lists tens of thousands of clones; around 79% were seen once. V lost 11 bases, J lost 4 bases, and 20 bases lay in between. The germline CDR1 and CDR2 sequences are MNHEY and SVGAGI. The CDR3 covers 14 residues. This chain joins TRBV6-5 and TRBJ1-2; a weak D match, TRBD1 (5 bases). The specimen sequenced was PBMCs. The sequence was obtained from a woman in her thirties or forties in good health and CMV-seropositive. As DNA, the CDR3 is TGTGCCCAGCCAAGAGGGCGGGGGAGCTATGGCTACACCTTC. Residues: CAQPRGRGSYGYTF.